The clone carrying this T cell receptor (beta chain) has a count of ten or more. Antigen unknown. This CDR3 has 11 residues. Germline V gene sequence: CDR1 SQVTM, CDR2 ANQGSEA. V dropped 7 bases and J dropped 4 bases, with 10 bases sitting between them. 5'RACE with 10-nucleotide random UMIs generated the cDNA. Whenever a sequencing run was performed, it yielded over 180 million TCR-beta sequences from 15-18 subjects. In TCRdb, the 5' RACE reads were re-called with MiXCR into one record per CDR3 protein. The sample shows 55,000 to 65,000 distinct CDR3 sequences, under 4.5% of them seen only once. These data originate in a study of neurological immune-mediated disorders. Study results and limitations: HTLV-1-associated myelopathy ranked highest for TCR clonal expansion and multiple sclerosis lowest, beneath healthy controls. Because no CDR3 amino acid sequences were shared across subjects by expanded clones, private repertoires were suggested in all groups.

This sequence originates from a woman under 40 with multiple sclerosis. The chain uses TRBV29-1 and TRBJ1-2; possible D gene TRBD1, 6 bases. The sample taken for sequencing was PBMCs. The CDR3 DNA is TGCAGCGCCTCGGACAGCTATGGCTACACCTTC. It encodes CSASDSYGYTF.